This T cell receptor beta chain was sequenced during a study of PD-1 blockade in classical Hodgkin lymphoma. Here immunoSEQ multiplex PCR was the method, and the copy in TCRdb shows in-frame clones only, minus some. Of roughly 56,000 clones in the sample, about 85% are singletons; the top ten hold about 8.1%. Whole-study findings and limits: Possible causes of repertoire differences, disease activity or prior therapy, remain undefined. Newly diagnosed patients reportedly trailed healthy donors in baseline TCR diversity. A significant rise in TCR diversity was seen by C4D1 for CD4+ cells but not for CD8+ cells.

Remarks on this clone: What it binds is not known.

Time point of the sample: cycle 4 day 1 (C4D1), after five to seven weeks of nivolumab. Every single patient, without exception, relapsed after autologous stem cell transplantation, and brentuximab vedotin exposure varied. Best responses were complete response, partial response or progressive disease. The ends lost 7 bases at V and 4 bases at J; junction bases unmatched: 5. Germline values: CDR1 LNHDA, CDR2 SQIVND (reference sequence). The CDR3 consists of 14 residues. The V call is TRBV19, the J call TRBJ1-1, with 11 positions matching TRBD1. The sequencing used peripheral blood mononuclear cells (PBMCs), collected before the fourth cycle of nivolumab. The sequence came from a human donor with classical Hodgkin lymphoma. The CDR3 DNA sequence: TGTGCCAGTATAGGACAGGGGGCACCCACTGAAGCTTTCTTT. Translated: CASIGQGAPTEAFF.